This entry features one TCR beta chain sequence. Some clones are missing from TCRdb's copy, which holds only in-frame ones; the method was immunoSEQ multiplex PCR. The table shows around 200,000 clones, with roughly 83% occurring only once. The study recruited people aged roughly 18 to 89 years across around 23 US areas. Participants' reported clinical history set cohort assignment. The sample is drawn from a study of blood T cell repertoires in COVID-19. The sequenced sample consisted of PBMCs or T cells enriched from blood (not recorded which). The TCR sequence derives from a middle-aged man with acute COVID-19.

The CDR3 DNA sequence: TGTGCCAGCAGTTATATCCGGGGTAACTATGGCTACACCTTC. This codes for CASSYIRGNYGYTF. The chain links TRBV6-5 to TRBJ1-2; D uncertain. V lost 3 bases and J lost 1, with 9 bases in between. In germline, CDR1 is MNHEY, CDR2 SVGAGI. There are 14 residues in the CDR3.